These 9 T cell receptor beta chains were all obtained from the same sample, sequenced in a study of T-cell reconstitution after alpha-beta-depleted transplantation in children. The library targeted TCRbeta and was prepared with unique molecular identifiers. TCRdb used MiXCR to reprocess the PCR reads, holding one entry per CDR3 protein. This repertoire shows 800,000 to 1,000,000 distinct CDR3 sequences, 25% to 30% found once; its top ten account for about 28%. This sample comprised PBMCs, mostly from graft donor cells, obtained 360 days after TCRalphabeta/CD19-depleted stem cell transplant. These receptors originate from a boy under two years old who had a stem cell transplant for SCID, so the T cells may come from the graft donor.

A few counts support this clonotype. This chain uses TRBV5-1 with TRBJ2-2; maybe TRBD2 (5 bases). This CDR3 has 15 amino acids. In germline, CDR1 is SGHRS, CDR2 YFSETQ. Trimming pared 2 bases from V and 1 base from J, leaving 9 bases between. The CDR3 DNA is TGCGCCAGCAGCTTTATGGACTTGAACACCGGGGAGCTGTTTTTT. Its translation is CASSFMDLNTGELFF.

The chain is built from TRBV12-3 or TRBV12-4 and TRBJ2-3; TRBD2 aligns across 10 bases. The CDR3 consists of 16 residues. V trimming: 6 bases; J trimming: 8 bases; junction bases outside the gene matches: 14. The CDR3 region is CASRRERGGRFATQYF. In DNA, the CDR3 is TGTGCCAGCAGGCGAGAGCGGGGGGGCCGGTTCGCTACGCAGTATTTT.

CDR3 loop: CASSLGLLSSYEQYF. DNA of the CDR3: TGCGCCAGCAGCTTGGGACTGCTGAGCTCCTACGAGCAGTACTTC. J is TRBJ2-7 and V is TRBV5-1; D is unclear. V lost 0 bases, J lost 0 bases, and 10 bases lay in between. Germline values: CDR1 SGHRS, CDR2 YFSETQ. This CDR3 is built from 15 residues. Combining the CDR3 with reference TRBV5-1 and TRBJ2-7 gives the whole variable domain KAGVTQTPRYLIKTRGQQVTLSCSPISGHRSVSWYQQTPGQGLQFLFEYFSETQRNKGNFPGRFSGRQFSNSRSEMNVSTLELGDSALYLCASSLGLLSSYEQYFGPGTRLTVT.

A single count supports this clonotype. Here the CDR3 DNA reads TGTGCCAGCAGTTACGACAGGGTATGGCTTAGCGTCTACGAGCAGTACTTC. Translating it yields CASSYDRVWLSVYEQYF. The chain is built from TRBV6-5 and TRBJ2-7, with 7 bases lining up with TRBD1. CDR3 length: 17 residues. V trimming: 2 bases; J trimming: 3 bases; junction bases outside the gene matches: 13. CDR1 MNHEY and CDR2 SVGAGI come from the germline V gene.

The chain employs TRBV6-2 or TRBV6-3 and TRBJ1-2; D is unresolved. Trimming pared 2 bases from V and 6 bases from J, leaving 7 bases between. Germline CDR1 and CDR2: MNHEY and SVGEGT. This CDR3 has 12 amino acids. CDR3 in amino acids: CASSYRTNGYTF. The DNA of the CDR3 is TGTGCCAGCAGTTACCGCACAAATGGCTACACCTTC.

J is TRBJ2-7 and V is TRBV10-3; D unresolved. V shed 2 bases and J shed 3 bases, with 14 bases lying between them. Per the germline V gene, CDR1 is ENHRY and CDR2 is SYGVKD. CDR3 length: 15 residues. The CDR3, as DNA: TGTGCCATCAGTGAGGGGCCAGCCGCCAACTACGAGCAGTACTTC. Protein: CAISEGPAANYEQYF.

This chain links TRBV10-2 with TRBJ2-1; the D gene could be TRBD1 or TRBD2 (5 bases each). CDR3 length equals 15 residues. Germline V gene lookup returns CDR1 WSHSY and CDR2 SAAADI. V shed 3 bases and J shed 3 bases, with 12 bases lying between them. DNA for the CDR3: TGCGCCAGCAGTGACCCGGGACGGAGCTACAATGAGCAGTTCTTC. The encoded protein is CASSDPGRSYNEQFF.

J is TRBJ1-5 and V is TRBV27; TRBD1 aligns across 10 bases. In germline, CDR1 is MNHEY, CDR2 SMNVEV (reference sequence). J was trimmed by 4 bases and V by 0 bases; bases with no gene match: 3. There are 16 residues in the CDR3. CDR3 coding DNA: TGTGCCAGCAGTTTATCGGTGGACAGGGGGAATCAGCCCCAGCATTTT. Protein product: CASSLSVDRGNQPQHF.

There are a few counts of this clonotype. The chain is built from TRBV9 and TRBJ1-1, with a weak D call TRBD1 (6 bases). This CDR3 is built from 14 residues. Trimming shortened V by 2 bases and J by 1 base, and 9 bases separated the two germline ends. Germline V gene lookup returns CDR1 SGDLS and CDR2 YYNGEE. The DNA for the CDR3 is TGTGCCAGCAGCGTCGACAGGAGGAACACTGAAGCTTTCTTT. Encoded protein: CASSVDRRNTEAFF.